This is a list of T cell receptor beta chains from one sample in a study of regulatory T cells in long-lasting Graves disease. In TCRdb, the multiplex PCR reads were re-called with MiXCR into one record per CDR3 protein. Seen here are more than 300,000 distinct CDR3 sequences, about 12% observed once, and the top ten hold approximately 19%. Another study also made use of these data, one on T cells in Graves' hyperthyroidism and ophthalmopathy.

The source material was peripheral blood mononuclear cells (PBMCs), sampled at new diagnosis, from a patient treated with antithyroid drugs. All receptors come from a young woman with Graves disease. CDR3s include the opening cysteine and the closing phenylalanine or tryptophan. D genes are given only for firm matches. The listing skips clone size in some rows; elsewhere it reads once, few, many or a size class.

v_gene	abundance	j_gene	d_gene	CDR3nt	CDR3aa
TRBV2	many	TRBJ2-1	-	TGTGCCAGCAGTGACACCCCAGGGGACAATGAGCAGTTCTTC	CASSDTPGDNEQFF
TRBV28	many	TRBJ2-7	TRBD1	TGTGCCAGCAGTTTAAGACAGGGGAGGTTCTACGAGCAGTACTTC	CASSLRQGRFYEQYF
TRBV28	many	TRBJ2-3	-	TGTGCCAGCAGTTCCCCCGGGGCAGATACGCAGTATTTT	CASSSPGADTQYF
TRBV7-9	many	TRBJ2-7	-	TGTGCCAGCAGCTTTATAATCACCGATGCCTACGAGCAGTACTTC	CASSFIITDAYEQYF
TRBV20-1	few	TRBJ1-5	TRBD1	TGCAGTGCTATCTTTTGGGACAGGGGACAGCCCCAGCATTTT	CSAIFWDRGQPQHF
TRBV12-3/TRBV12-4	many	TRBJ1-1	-	TGTGCCAGCAGCCTATATGGATCATCGGCTTTCTTT	CASSLYGSSAFF
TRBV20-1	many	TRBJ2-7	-	TGCAGTGCTAGATTATTGAGGGAGGCCGACTACGAGCAGTACTTC	CSARLLREADYEQYF
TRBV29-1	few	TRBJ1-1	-	TGCAGCGTTGAACCCAGGATGAACACTGAAGCTTTCTTT	CSVEPRMNTEAFF
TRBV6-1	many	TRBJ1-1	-	TGTGCCAGCAGTCCCCCAGGCAGGGCTACTGAAGCTTTCTTT	CASSPPGRATEAFF
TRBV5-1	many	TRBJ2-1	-	TGCGCCAGCAGCCCCGAGCTCGTCCTCGAGAGTGAGCAGTTCTTC	CASSPELVLESEQFF
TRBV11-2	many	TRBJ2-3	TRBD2	TGTGCCAGCAGCCGGACTAGCGGGGGTTCCTATACTAGCACAGATACGCAGTATTTT	CASSRTSGGSYTSTDTQYF
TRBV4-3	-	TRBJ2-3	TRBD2	TGCGCCAGCAGCCAAGAATTCTTAGCGGGGGGGAGCACAGATACGCAGTATTTT	CASSQEFLAGGSTDTQYF
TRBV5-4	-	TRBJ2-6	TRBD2	TGTGCCAGCAGCTTGGGGACTAGCGGGAGGTTCTCTGGGGCCAACGTCCTGACTTTC	CASSLGTSGRFSGANVLTF
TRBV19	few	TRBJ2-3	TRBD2	TGTGCCAGTAGTATTGGGACTAGCGGGAGGAGCACAGATACGCAGTATTTT	CASSIGTSGRSTDTQYF
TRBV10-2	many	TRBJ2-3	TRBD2	TGCGCCAGCGGATATTCTCTAGCGGGGGCCCCCACAGATACGCAGTATTTT	CASGYSLAGAPTDTQYF
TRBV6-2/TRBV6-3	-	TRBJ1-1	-	TGTGCCAGCAATACGGGGAACACTGAAGCTTTCTTT	CASNTGNTEAFF
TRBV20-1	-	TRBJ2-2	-	TGCAGTGCTAGAGAAAGGAGTAGGAGCACCGGGGAGCCGTTTTTT	CSARERSRSTGEPFF
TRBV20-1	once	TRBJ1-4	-	TGCAGTGCTAGGGACGTATCTGAAAAACTGTTTTTT	CSARDVSEKLFF
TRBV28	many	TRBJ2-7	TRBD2	TGTGCCAGCAGTTACTTAGCGGGATCCTACGAGCAGTACTTC	CASSYLAGSYEQYF
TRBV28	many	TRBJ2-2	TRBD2	TGTGCCAGCCGCTCCGGCGGGAGTTTGGTCGGGGAGCTGTTTTTT	CASRSGGSLVGELFF
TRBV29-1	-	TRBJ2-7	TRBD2	TGCAGCGTTGAAGGTAGCGGGCCCTACGAGCAGTACTTC	CSVEGSGPYEQYF
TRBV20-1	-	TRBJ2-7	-	TGCAGTGCTAGAGTCTCCTATGCGGGGCTGGGAAACACCAAGACCTACGAGCAGTACTTC	CSARVSYAGLGNTKTYEQYF
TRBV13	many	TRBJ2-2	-	TGTGCCAGCAGCTTAATGGGACTGGCCGCCGGGTACACCGGGGAGCTGTTTTTT	CASSLMGLAAGYTGELFF
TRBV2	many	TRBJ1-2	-	TGTGCCAGCAATGGGAGAAAGGGGTTTTTCAATGGCTACACCTTC	CASNGRKGFFNGYTF
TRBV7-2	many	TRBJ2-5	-	TGTGCCAGCAGAGCGGGTGTAGGGACCCAGTACTTC	CASRAGVGTQYF
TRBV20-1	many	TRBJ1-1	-	TGCAGTGCTAGAGATTATCGGGTCAGTCCTGAAGCTTTCTTT	CSARDYRVSPEAFF
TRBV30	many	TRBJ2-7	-	TGTGCCTGGAGTGCGATGATGGGTGACGAGCAGTACTTC	CAWSAMMGDEQYF
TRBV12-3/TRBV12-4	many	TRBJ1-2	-	TGTGCCAGCAGTCAATACGGACGGAATGGCTACACCTTC	CASSQYGRNGYTF
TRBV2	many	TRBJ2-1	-	TGTGCCAGGGCCCCAGGCGGAGAGCAGTTCTTC	CARAPGGEQFF
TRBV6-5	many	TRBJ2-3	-	TGTGCCAGCAGTTACTCCACGGTGATGTCAGATACGCAGTATTTT	CASSYSTVMSDTQYF
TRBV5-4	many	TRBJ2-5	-	TGTGCCAGCAGCTTGTGGGGCGGCGAGACCCAGTACTTC	CASSLWGGETQYF
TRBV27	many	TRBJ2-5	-	TGTGCCAGCATCCCCCTTTGGAGCTTCGAAGAGACCCAGTACTTC	CASIPLWSFEETQYF
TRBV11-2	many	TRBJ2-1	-	TGTGCCAGCAGCTTAGTGCCTAGGCGGTACGAGCAGTTCTTC	CASSLVPRRYEQFF
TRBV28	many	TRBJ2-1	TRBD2	TGTGCCAGTTCCGGGAGGGCCGACTACAATGAGCAGTTCTTC	CASSGRADYNEQFF
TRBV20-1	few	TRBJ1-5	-	TGCAGTGCTAGAACGGGGGAACAGCCCCAGCATTTT	CSARTGEQPQHF
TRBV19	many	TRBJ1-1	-	TGTGCCAGTAGTATAGCCCCGGGATTGAACACTGAAGCTTTCTTT	CASSIAPGLNTEAFF
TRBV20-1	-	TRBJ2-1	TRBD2	TGCAGTGCTAGACCCTATAGCGGGAAATACAATGAGCAGTTCTTC	CSARPYSGKYNEQFF
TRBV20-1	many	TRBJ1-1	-	TGCAGTGCTCCATCGATGAACACTGAAGCTTTCTTT	CSAPSMNTEAFF
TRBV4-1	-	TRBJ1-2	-	TGCGCCAGCGGACAAGACCCCGCCAGGGGCCTCTATGGCTACACCTTC	CASGQDPARGLYGYTF
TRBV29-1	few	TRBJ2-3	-	TGCAGCGTTGAAGACACCCTCTACACAGATACGCAGTATTTT	CSVEDTLYTDTQYF
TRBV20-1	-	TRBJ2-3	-	TGCAGTGCTAGAGATATAGCGGAACCCACAGATACGCAGTATTTT	CSARDIAEPTDTQYF
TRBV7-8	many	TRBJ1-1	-	TGTGCCAGCAGCTCGGGGAGGGGTCCCATCAAGATGAACACTGAAGCTTTCTTT	CASSSGRGPIKMNTEAFF
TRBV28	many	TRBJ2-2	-	TGTGCCAGCAGTTCCCAGCGAGTGGGGAGCACCGGGGAGCTGTTTTTT	CASSSQRVGSTGELFF
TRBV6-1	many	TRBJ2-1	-	TGTGCCAGCGGAGACATTGGCTTTTATGAGCAGTTCTTC	CASGDIGFYEQFF
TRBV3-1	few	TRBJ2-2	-	TGTGCCAGCAGCCAAGGGGTGGAAACCGGGGAGCTGTTTTTT	CASSQGVETGELFF
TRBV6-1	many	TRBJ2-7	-	TGTGCCAGCAGGCCCATCGCCAGCCTGCCTTACGAGCAGTACTTC	CASRPIASLPYEQYF
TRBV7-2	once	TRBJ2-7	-	TGTGCCAGCAGCTTTTGGGGTAACTACGAGCAGTACTTC	CASSFWGNYEQYF
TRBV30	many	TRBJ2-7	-	TGTGCCTGGAGTGTATTGGACGCCTACGAGCAGTACTTC	CAWSVLDAYEQYF
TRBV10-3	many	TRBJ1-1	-	TGTGCCATCACTCAACAGGGTTTCTCTGAAGCTTTCTTT	CAITQQGFSEAFF